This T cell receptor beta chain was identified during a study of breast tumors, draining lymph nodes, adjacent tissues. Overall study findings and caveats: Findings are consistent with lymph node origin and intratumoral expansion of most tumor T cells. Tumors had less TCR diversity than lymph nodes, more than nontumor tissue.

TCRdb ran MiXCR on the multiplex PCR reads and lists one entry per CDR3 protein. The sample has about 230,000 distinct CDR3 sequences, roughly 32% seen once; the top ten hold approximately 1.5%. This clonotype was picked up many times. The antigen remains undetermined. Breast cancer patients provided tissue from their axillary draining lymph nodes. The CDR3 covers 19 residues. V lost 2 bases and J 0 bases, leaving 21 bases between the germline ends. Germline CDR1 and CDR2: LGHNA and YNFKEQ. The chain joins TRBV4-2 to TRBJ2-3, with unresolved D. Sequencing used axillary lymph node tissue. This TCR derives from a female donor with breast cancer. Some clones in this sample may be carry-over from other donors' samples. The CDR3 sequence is CASSQSSSGITASTDTQYF. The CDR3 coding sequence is TGTGCCAGCAGCCAATCGTCTTCTGGTATTACAGCTAGCACAGATACGCAGTATTTT.